The 11 T cell receptor beta chains in this list originate from one sample, sequenced in a study of blood T cell repertoires in COVID-19 (dated by TCRdb to about 2020). Receptors were amplified or captured by the immunoSEQ multiplex PCR assay. The clones in this table, taken by TCRdb from immuneACCESS, are in-frame only. Not every clone is retained; where verified, under half of the shortfall comes from an unresolved V gene, and the cause of the rest is unknown. The sample profile shows under 250,000 clones; around 82% of them were found once. The ten largest clones capture roughly 8% of the sample. Input material: peripheral blood. Receptors were obtained from a woman in her fifties or sixties with acute or convalescent COVID-19.

The chain employs TRBV5-1 and TRBJ2-1; possibly TRBD2 for D (6 bases). Looked up from germline, CDR1 is SGHRS and CDR2 is YFSETQ. This CDR3 spans 13 amino acids. V was clipped by 2 bases and J by 7 bases, with 10 bases between them. The DNA for the CDR3 is TGCGCCAGCAGCTTCGGGACTTTTAATGAGCAGTTCTTC. It codes for CASSFGTFNEQFF.

This sequence joins TRBV27 and TRBJ2-7; a possible D gene is TRBD2 (6 bases). The CDR3 covers 13 residues. The ends were cut back, 7 bases at V and 2 bases at J, with 12 bases in the middle. The V gene's germline CDR1 is MNHEY and CDR2 SMNVEV (reference sequence). For the CDR3, the DNA is TGTGCCAGCAAAGCTAGCGAACCCTACGAGCAGTACTTC. It translates to CASKASEPYEQYF.

The chain recombines TRBV5-1 with TRBJ1-1, with no clear D. There are 13 residues in the CDR3. V lost 3 bases to trimming and J lost 1 base, with 7 bases between them. The germline gives CDR1 SGHRS, CDR2 YFSETQ. In DNA, the CDR3 is TGCGCCAGCAGCTACTCAAAGAACACTGAAGCTTTCTTT. This codes for CASSYSKNTEAFF. Complete variable domain (other parts from reference TRBV5-1 and TRBJ1-1): KAGVTQTPRYLIKTRGQQVTLSCSPISGHRSVSWYQQTPGQGLQFLFEYFSETQRNKGNFPGRFSGRQFSNSRSEMNVSTLELGDSALYLCASSYSKNTEAFFGQGTRLTVV.

The chain uses TRBV27 and TRBJ2-7, with D possibly TRBD1 on 6 matching bases. Trimming cost V 5 bases and J 4 bases, with 18 bases left between them. This CDR3 contains 15 residues. Germline V gives CDR1 MNHEY, CDR2 SMNVEV (reference sequence). CDR3 protein: CASSPYTGIEYEQYF. The DNA of the CDR3 is TGTGCCAGCAGTCCGTACACAGGGATTGAGTACGAGCAGTACTTC.

The sample holds one count of this clone. The chain employs TRBV18 and TRBJ2-7; tentatively, D is TRBD2 (7 bases). CDR1 KGHSH and CDR2 LQKENI come from the germline V gene. V gave up 3 bases and J gave up 3 bases, with 15 bases separating them. The CDR3 loop spans 15 amino acids. In DNA form, the CDR3 reads TGTGCCAGCTCACCGGCGGGGGCGCGTATCTACGAGCAGTACTTC. This codes for CASSPAGARIYEQYF.

The V and J genes are TRBV7-9 and TRBJ2-3, with 12 positions matching TRBD2. V was clipped by 3 bases and J by 9 bases; unmatched bases: 7. The CDR3 loop spans 15 amino acids. Germline V gene sequence: CDR1 SEHNR, CDR2 FQNEAQ (reference sequence). This CDR3 is CASSFGGLAGGTQYF. The CDR3, as DNA: TGTGCCAGCAGCTTCGGGGGGCTAGCGGGAGGGACGCAGTATTTT.

The count of this clone is one. J is TRBJ2-7 and V is TRBV7-2; 7 bases agree with TRBD1. The CDR3 contains 15 residues. The V and J ends lost 0 bases and 2 bases, in that order; junction bases with no gene match: 4. Germline-derived CDR1 and CDR2 are SGHTA and FQGNSA. The CDR3 nucleotides are TGTGCCAGCAGCTTAGCGAGGGACAGCCCCTACGAGCAGTACTTC. Residues: CASSLARDSPYEQYF.

The V call is TRBV5-6, the J call TRBJ2-7; 8 nucleotides agree with TRBD1. The CDR3 consists of 16 residues. Germline V CDR1 and CDR2: SGHDT, YYEEEE. With V trimmed by 4 bases and J by 4 bases, 13 bases remained unmatched. For the CDR3, the DNA is TGTGCCAGCAGCCCCCAGGGGGCGGGATTAGGTTACGAGCAGTACTTC. This gives the protein CASSPQGAGLGYEQYF.

V is TRBV10-1 and J is TRBJ2-3, with TRBD1 as a possible D gene (8 bases). Germline CDR1 and CDR2: WNHNN and SYGVQD (reference sequence). V was trimmed by 3 bases and J by 1 base, leaving 11 bases between them. This CDR3 has 15 residues. The CDR3 region has the DNA TGCGCCAGCAGTGAACAGGGGGGGGGCACAGATACGCAGTATTTT. Amino acids: CASSEQGGGTDTQYF.

The chain employs TRBV7-9 and TRBJ1-1; 7 bases are a match to TRBD1. From germline, CDR1 is SEHNR and CDR2 FQNEAQ (reference sequence). The J segment lost 3 bases and the V segment lost 4 bases, leaving 8 bases of the junction unmatched. The CDR3 spans 15 residues. The CDR3 region is CASSSPTGLDTEAFF. The CDR3 bases are TGTGCCAGCAGCTCTCCGACAGGGTTGGACACTGAAGCTTTCTTT.

The genes are TRBV30 and TRBJ2-1; a possible D gene is TRBD2 (6 bases). V shed 3 bases and J shed 0 bases, with 6 bases lying between them. Germline V gene lookup returns CDR1 GTSNPN and CDR2 SVGIG (reference sequence). The CDR3 totals 13 residues. The CDR3 is CAWREGSYNEQFF. In DNA, the CDR3 is TGTGCCTGGAGGGAGGGCTCCTACAATGAGCAGTTCTTC.